The rows below give T cell receptor beta chains drawn from one sample of a study of blood T cell repertoires in COVID-19. The protocol was immunoSEQ multiplex PCR, while the TCRdb copy is restricted to in-frame clones and leaves out a portion. Counted here are about 80,000 clones, around 88% occurring once; the ten biggest clones make up more than 5.5%. Sequenced material: peripheral blood. Receptor source: a woman of 80 years or more with acute or convalescent COVID-19. The conserved cysteine and the conserved F or W are not part of the CDR3 here. Rows may omit the clone size; those that give it use once, few, many or a size class.

v_call: TRBV7-2
clone_size: -
cdr3_aa: ASSATGRNQPQH

v_call: TRBV3-1/TRBV3-2
clone_size: -
cdr3_aa: ASSPYGTSGYNEQF

v_call: TRBV6-2/TRBV6-3
clone_size: -
cdr3_aa: ASSYPHRGPQH

v_call: TRBV29-1
clone_size: few
cdr3_aa: SVVKGIGRTEAF

v_call: TRBV20-1
clone_size: -
cdr3_aa: SASPFLDQPQH

v_call: TRBV19
clone_size: -
cdr3_aa: ASSISATRGEQY

v_call: TRBV19
clone_size: -
cdr3_aa: ASSIGAGDYEQY

v_call: TRBV5-6
clone_size: -
cdr3_aa: ASSYAGRGNNQPQH

v_call: TRBV5-1
clone_size: -
cdr3_aa: ASSFQGMNTEAF

v_call: TRBV19
clone_size: -
cdr3_aa: ASSIRPPGNSPLH

v_call: TRBV7-8
clone_size: -
cdr3_aa: ASRPRGTGHPNYGYT

v_call: TRBV7-6
clone_size: -
cdr3_aa: ASSPLGGGGYT

v_call: TRBV2
clone_size: -
cdr3_aa: ASSGSDESFDEQF

v_call: TRBV5-1
clone_size: -
cdr3_aa: ASSPGGGYT

v_call: TRBV19
clone_size: -
cdr3_aa: ASSQGGYQPQH